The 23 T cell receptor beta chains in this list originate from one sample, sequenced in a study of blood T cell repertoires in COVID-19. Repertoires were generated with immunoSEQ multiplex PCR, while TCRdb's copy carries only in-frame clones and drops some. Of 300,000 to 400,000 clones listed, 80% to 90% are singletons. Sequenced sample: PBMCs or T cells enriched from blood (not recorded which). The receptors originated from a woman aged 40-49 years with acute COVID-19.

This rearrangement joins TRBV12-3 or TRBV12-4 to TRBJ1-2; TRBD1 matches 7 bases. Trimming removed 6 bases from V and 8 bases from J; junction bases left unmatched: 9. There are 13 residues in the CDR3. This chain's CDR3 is CASRNGQATGYTF. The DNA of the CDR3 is TGTGCCAGCAGAAACGGACAGGCAACAGGCTACACCTTC.

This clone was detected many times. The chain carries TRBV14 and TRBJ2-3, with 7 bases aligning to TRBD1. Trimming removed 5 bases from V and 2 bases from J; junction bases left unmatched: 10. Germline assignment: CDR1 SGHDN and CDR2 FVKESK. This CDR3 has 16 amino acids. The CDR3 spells CASSTWTGLFTDTQYF. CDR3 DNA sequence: TGTGCCAGCAGCACATGGACAGGCTTATTCACAGATACGCAGTATTTT. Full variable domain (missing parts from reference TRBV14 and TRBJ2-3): EAGVTQFPSHSVIEKGQTVTLRCDPISGHDNLYWYRRVMGKEIKFLLHFVKESKQDESGMPNNRFLAERTGGTYSTLKVQPAELEDSGVYFCASSTWTGLFTDTQYFGPGTRLTVL.

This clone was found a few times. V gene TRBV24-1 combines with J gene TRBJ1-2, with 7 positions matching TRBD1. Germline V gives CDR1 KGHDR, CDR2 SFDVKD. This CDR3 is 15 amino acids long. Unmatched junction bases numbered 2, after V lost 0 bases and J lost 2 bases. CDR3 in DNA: TGTGCCACCAGTGATTTGCGACAGGGAAACTATGGCTACACCTTC. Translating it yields CATSDLRQGNYGYTF.

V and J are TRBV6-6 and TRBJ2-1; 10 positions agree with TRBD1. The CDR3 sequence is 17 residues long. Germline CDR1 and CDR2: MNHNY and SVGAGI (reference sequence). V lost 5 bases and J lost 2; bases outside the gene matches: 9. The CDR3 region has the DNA TGTGCCAGCAGTCCCCACGCCGGGACAGGGGCCTACAATGAGCAGTTCTTC. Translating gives CASSPHAGTGAYNEQFF.

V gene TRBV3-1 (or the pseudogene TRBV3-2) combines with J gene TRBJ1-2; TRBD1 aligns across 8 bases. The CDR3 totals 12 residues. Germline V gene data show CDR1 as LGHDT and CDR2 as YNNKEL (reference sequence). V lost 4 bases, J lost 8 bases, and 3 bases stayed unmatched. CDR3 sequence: CASSPDRGGYTF. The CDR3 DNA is TGTGCCAGCAGCCCCGACAGGGGAGGCTACACCTTC.

CDR3 protein: CASSVGDTEAFF. The CDR3 bases are TGCGCCAGCAGCGTAGGGGACACTGAAGCTTTCTTT. The chain recombines TRBV5-1 with TRBJ1-1; maybe TRBD1 (5 bases). The ends were cut back, 4 bases at V and 3 bases at J, with 7 bases in the middle. This CDR3 spans 12 amino acids. Germline V CDR1 and CDR2: SGHRS, YFSETQ. Full variable domain (rest looked up from reference TRBV5-1 and TRBJ1-1): KAGVTQTPRYLIKTRGQQVTLSCSPISGHRSVSWYQQTPGQGLQFLFEYFSETQRNKGNFPGRFSGRQFSNSRSEMNVSTLELGDSALYLCASSVGDTEAFFGQGTRLTVV.

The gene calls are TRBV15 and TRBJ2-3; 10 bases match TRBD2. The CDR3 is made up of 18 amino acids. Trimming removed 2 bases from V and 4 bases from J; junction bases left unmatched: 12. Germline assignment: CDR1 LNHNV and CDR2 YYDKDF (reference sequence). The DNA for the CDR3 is TGTGCCACCAGCAGAACCACTAGCGGGACCTCCGGGGCAGATACGCAGTATTTT. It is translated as CATSRTTSGTSGADTQYF.

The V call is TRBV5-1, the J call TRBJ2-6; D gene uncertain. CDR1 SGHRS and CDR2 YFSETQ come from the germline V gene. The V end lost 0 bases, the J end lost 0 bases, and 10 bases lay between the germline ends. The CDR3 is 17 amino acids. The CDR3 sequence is CASSLGSSNSGANVLTF. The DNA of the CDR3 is TGCGCCAGCAGCTTGGGTAGTTCAAACTCTGGGGCCAACGTCCTGACTTTC.

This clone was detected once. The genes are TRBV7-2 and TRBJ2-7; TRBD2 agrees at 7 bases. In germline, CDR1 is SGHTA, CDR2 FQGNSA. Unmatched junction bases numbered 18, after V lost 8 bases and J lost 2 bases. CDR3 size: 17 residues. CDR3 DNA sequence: TGTGCCAGCGGGCCTCGTTGGGGGAAGCGGGATGCCTACGAGCAGTACTTC. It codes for CASGPRWGKRDAYEQYF.

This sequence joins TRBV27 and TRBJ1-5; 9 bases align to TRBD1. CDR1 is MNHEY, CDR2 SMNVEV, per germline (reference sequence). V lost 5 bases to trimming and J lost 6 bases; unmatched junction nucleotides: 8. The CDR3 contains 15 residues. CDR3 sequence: CASSPGQGRTQPQHF. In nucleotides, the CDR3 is TGTGCCAGCAGTCCCGGACAGGGGCGAACTCAGCCCCAGCATTTT.

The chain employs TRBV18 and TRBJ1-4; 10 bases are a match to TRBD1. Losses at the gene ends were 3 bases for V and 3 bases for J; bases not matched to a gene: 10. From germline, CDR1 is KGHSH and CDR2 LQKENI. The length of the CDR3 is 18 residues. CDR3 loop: CASSPTGGVKAANEKLFF. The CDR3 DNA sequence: TGTGCCAGCTCACCGACAGGGGGCGTCAAAGCGGCTAATGAAAAACTGTTTTTT.

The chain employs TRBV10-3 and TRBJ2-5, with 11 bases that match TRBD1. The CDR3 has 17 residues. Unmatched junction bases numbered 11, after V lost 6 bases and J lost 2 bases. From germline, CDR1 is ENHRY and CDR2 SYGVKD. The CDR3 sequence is CAIRHPGGTGGQETQYF. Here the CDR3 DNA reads TGTGCCATCAGACACCCCGGGGGGACAGGGGGTCAAGAGACCCAGTACTTC.

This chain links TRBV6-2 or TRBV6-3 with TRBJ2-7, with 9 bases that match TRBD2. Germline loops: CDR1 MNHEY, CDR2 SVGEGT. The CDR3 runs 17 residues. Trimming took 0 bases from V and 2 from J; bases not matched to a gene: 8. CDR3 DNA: TGTGCCAGCAGTTACTCGTCTAGCGGGACTCCCACCTACGAGCAGTACTTC. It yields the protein CASSYSSSGTPTYEQYF.

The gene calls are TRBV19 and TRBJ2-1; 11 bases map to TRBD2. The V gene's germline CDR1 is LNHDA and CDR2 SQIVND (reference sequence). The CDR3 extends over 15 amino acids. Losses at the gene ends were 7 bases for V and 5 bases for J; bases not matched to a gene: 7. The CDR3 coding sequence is TGTGCCAGTACCCCGGGACTAGCGGTTAACAATGAGCAGTTCTTC. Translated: CASTPGLAVNNEQFF. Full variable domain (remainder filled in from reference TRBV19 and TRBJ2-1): DGGITQSPKYLFRKEGQNVTLSCEQNLNHDAMYWYRQDPGQGLRLIYYSQIVNDFQKGDIAEGYSVSREKKESFPLTVTSAQKNPTAFYLCASTPGLAVNNEQFFGPGTRLTVL.

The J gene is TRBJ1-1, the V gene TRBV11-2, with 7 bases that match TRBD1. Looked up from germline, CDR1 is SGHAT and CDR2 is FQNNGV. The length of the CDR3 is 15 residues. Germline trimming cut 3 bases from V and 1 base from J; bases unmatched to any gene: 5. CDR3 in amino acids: CASSFTGARNTEAFF. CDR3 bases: TGTGCCAGCAGCTTTACAGGGGCTAGGAACACTGAAGCTTTCTTT.

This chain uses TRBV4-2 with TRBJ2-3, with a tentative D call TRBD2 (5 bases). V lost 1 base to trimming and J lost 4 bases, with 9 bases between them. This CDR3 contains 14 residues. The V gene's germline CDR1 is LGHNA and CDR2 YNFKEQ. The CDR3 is CASSQGILADTQYF. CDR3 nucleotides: TGTGCCAGCAGCCAAGGAATACTAGCAGATACGCAGTATTTT.

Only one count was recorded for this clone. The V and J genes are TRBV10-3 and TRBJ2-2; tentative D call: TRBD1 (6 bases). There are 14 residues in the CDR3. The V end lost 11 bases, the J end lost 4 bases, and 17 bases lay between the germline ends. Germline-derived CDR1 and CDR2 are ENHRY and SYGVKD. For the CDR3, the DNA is TGTGCCGTTCGGTGGGGACAATCCACCGGGGAGCTGTTTTTT. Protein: CAVRWGQSTGELFF.

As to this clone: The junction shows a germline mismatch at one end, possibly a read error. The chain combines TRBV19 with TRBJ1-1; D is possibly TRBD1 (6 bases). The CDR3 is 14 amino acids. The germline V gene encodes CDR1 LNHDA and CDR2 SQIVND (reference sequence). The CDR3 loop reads CASSFGRGGGGLTF. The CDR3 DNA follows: TGTGCCAGTAGTTTCGGACGCGGGGGGGGCGGATTGACGTTT.

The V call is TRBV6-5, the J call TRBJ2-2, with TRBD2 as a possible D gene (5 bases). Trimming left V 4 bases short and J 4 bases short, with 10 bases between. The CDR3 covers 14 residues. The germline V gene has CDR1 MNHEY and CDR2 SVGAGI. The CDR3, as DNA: TGTGCCAGCAGTTGGACTTTTACCACCGGGGAGCTGTTTTTT. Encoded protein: CASSWTFTTGELFF.

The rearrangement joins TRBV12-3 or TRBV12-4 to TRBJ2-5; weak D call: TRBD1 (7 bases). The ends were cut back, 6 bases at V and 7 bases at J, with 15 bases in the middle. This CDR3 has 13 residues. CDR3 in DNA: TGTGCCAGCAGGACAGGGCTGGAGGGGACCCAGTACTTC. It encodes CASRTGLEGTQYF.

CDR3 residues: CASSRTSGYEQYF. CDR3 coding DNA: TGTGCCAGCAGCCGGACTAGCGGTTACGAGCAGTACTTC. The J gene is TRBJ2-7, the V gene TRBV6-2 or TRBV6-3, with 10 bases lining up with TRBD2. Looked up from germline, CDR1 is MNHEY and CDR2 is SVGEGT. V lost 6 bases to trimming and J lost 4 bases; unmatched junction nucleotides: 3. The length of the CDR3 is 13 residues.

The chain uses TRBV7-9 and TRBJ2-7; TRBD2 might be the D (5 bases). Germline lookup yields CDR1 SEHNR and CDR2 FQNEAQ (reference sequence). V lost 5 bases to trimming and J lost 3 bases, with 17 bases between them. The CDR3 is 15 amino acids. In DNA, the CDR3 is TGTGCCAGCAGCGGTCGAGCGGATCCGAACTACGAGCAGTACTTC. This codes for CASSGRADPNYEQYF.

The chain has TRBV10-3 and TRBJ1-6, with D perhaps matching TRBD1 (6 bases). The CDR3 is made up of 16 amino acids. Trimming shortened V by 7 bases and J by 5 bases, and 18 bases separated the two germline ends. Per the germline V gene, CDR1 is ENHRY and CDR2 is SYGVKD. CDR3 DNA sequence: TGTGCCATCAACGGGGGGGGCGCACCCAATAATTCACCCCTCCACTTT. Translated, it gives CAINGGGAPNNSPLHF.